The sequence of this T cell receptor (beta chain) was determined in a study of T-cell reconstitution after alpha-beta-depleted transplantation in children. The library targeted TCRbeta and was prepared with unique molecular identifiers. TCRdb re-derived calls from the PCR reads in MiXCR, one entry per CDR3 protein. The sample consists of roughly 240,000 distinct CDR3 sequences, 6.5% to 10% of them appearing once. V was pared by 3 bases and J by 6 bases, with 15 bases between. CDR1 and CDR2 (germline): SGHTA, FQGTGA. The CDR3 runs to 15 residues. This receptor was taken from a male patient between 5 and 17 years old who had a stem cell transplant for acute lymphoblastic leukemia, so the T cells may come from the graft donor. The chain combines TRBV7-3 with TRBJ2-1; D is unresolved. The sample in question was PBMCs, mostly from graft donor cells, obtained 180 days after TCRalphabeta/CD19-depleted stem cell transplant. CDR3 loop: CASSFRRASGNEQFF. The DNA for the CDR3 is TGTGCCAGCAGCTTTCGAAGGGCTTCTGGCAATGAGCAGTTCTTC.